Below, 7 T cell receptor beta chains from the same sample are listed, as sequenced in a study of T cell changes during pregnancy in multiple sclerosis (dated by TCRdb to between 2017 and 2020). To prepare the library, the immunoSEQ multiplex PCR assay was applied. TCRdb took this table from immuneACCESS and kept in-frame rearrangements with V and J called. Such tables lack part of the clones; where checked against another copy, unresolved V genes explain under half of the gap, and the rest is unexplained. The sample records 90,000 to 95,000 clones, roughly 93% of which are singletons. The ten largest clones add up to 3.5% to 4.5% of the sample. Sequenced material: peripheral blood, taken in the first trimester of pregnancy. The source is a female donor with multiple sclerosis, enrolled in a pregnancy study.

The rearrangement uses TRBV13 and TRBJ1-1, with TRBD1 as a possible D gene (5 bases). The CDR3 has 15 residues. V lost 5 bases and J lost 5, with 18 bases in between. Germline V CDR1 and CDR2: PRHDT, FYEKMQ (reference sequence). The CDR3 is CASSAPGHGLTEAFF. CDR3 bases: TGTGCCAGCAGCGCCCCCGGACACGGTTTAACTGAAGCTTTCTTT.

The V gene is TRBV7-9, the J gene TRBJ1-2; no clear D gene. Per germline, CDR1 SEHNR and CDR2 FQNEAQ (reference sequence). This CDR3 has 14 amino acids. Trimming removed 0 bases from V and 4 bases from J, with 9 bases in between. The CDR3 here is CASSLAGGFYGYTF. In DNA, the CDR3 is TGTGCCAGCAGCTTAGCCGGCGGCTTCTATGGCTACACCTTC. The variable domain in full, with the rest retrieved from reference TRBV7-9 and TRBJ1-2, is DTGVSQNPRHKITKRGQNVTFRCDPISEHNRLYWYRQTLGQGPEFLTYFQNEAQLEKSRLLSDRFSAERPKGSFSTLEIQRTEQGDSAMYLCASSLAGGFYGYTFGSGTRLTVV.

The chain has TRBV7-6 and TRBJ2-7; perhaps TRBD1 as D (5 bases). Germline CDR1 SGHVS, CDR2 FNYEAQ. The CDR3 sequence is 13 residues long. V was cut by 5 bases and J by 2 bases, with 10 bases left in between. CDR3 in DNA: TGTGCCAGCAGCGCGACAGCTACCTACGAGCAGTACTTC. Translated: CASSATATYEQYF.

This chain uses TRBV7-2 with TRBJ1-5, with 7 nucleotides matching TRBD1. This CDR3 contains 16 residues. Germline V gene data show CDR1 as SGHTA and CDR2 as FQGNSA. Trimming at V came to 1 base and at J to 9 bases, leaving 12 bases not matched to a gene. The CDR3 nucleotides read TGTGCCAGCAGCTTAGGGGACAGACGAGAAACAGGGCCCCAGCATTTT. Its protein is CASSLGDRRETGPQHF.

The chain has TRBV19 and TRBJ2-1, with 8 bases fitting TRBD2. The trim removed 7 bases at V and 4 bases at J, leaving 9 bases unmatched. The CDR3 contains 15 residues. Germline loops: CDR1 LNHDA, CDR2 SQIVND (reference sequence). This CDR3 reads CASTRAGGWYNEQFF. CDR3 in DNA: TGTGCCAGTACTCGTGCGGGGGGATGGTACAATGAGCAGTTCTTC.

The chain has TRBV7-9 and TRBJ1-4, with a tentative D call TRBD1 (5 bases). The CDR3 has 18 residues. Trimming left V 4 bases short and J 4 bases short, with 22 bases between. The germline gives CDR1 SEHNR, CDR2 FQNEAQ (reference sequence). This chain's CDR3 is CASSSPYGAEASNEKLFF. The CDR3 DNA is TGTGCCAGCAGCTCACCATATGGGGCCGAAGCGAGTAATGAAAAACTGTTTTTT.

V usage is TRBV6-5 and J usage is TRBJ2-5, with 8 bases matching TRBD2. Germline V gene data show CDR1 as MNHEY and CDR2 as SVGAGI. This CDR3 has 16 residues. Trimming removed 0 bases from V and 0 bases from J; junction bases left unmatched: 3. The chain's CDR3 is CASSYSLAGYQETQYF. The CDR3, as DNA: TGTGCCAGCAGTTACTCTTTAGCGGGGTACCAAGAGACCCAGTACTTC.